Below, 10 T cell receptor beta chains from the same sample are listed, as sequenced in a study of blood T cell repertoires in COVID-19. Data came from immunoSEQ multiplex PCR; TCRdb stores just in-frame clones and leaves some out. The data show a few hundred thousand clones, approximately 85% seen once. The sample was peripheral blood. Receptors originate from a woman aged 70-85 years with COVID-19, enrolled during active disease.

The table lists this clone with a few counts. This chain connects TRBV19 to TRBJ1-6; TRBD1 agrees at 9 bases. With V trimmed by 6 bases and J by 7 bases, 7 bases remained unmatched. This CDR3 is 15 amino acids long. From germline, CDR1 is LNHDA and CDR2 SQIVND (reference sequence). DNA for the CDR3: TGTGCCAGTAGAGTAACAGGGGGCGGGAATTCACCCCTCCACTTT. Translation gives CASRVTGGGNSPLHF.

This clone was observed a handful of times. This chain joins TRBV19 and TRBJ1-6; D is unresolved. V lost 5 bases, J lost 8 bases, and 13 bases lay in between. This CDR3 is 14 amino acids long. Germline values: CDR1 LNHDA, CDR2 SQIVND (reference sequence). CDR3 sequence (DNA): TGTGCCAGTAGTGGTGAGACACTCCATTCACCCCTCCACTTT. It codes for CASSGETLHSPLHF.

This clone has only one observation. The chain combines TRBV14 with TRBJ1-2; no firm D call. Trimming cost V 0 bases and J 4 bases, with 6 bases left between them. This CDR3 contains 13 residues. The germline CDR1 and CDR2 sequences are SGHDN and FVKESK. The CDR3 DNA sequence: TGTGCCAGCAGCCAAGACCCGTCCTATGGCTACACCTTC. Its translation is CASSQDPSYGYTF.

The V gene is TRBV9, the J gene TRBJ1-3; D call uncertain. Germline CDR1 SGDLS, CDR2 YYNGEE. V was trimmed by 3 bases and J by 1 base, leaving 8 bases between them. This CDR3 contains 14 residues. CDR3 region: CASSADTSGNTIYF. In nucleotides, the CDR3 is TGTGCCAGCAGCGCCGACACTTCTGGAAACACCATATATTTT.

J is TRBJ1-5 and V is TRBV12-5; D might be TRBD1 (5 bases). Trimming stripped 6 bases from V and 0 bases from J, with 21 bases between. CDR1 and CDR2 (germline): LGHNT, FRNRAP. This CDR3 contains 18 residues. CDR3 sequence (DNA): TGTGCTAGTGGATACGACAGTGTGACCTCCTATAGCAATCAGCCCCAGCATTTT. The encoded protein is CASGYDSVTSYSNQPQHF. Together with reference TRBV12-5 and TRBJ1-5, the CDR3 gives the full variable domain: DARVTQTPRHKVTEMGQEVTMRCQPILGHNTVFWYRQTMMQGLELLAYFRNRAPLDDSGMPKDRFSAEMPDATLATLKIQPSEPRDSAVYFCASGYDSVTSYSNQPQHFGDGTRLSIL.

The V call is TRBV19, the J call TRBJ2-7, with a tentative D call TRBD2 (7 bases). Germline V gene data show CDR1 as LNHDA and CDR2 as SQIVND (reference sequence). The CDR3 has 12 residues. The CDR3 loop is CCKRGALNEQYF. CDR3 coding DNA: TGTTGCAAACGGGGGGCGCTGAACGAGCAGTACTTC.

V is TRBV7-3 and J is TRBJ2-1, with TRBD1 matching 8 bases. Germline V gene lookup returns CDR1 SGHTA and CDR2 FQGTGA. V trimming: 0 bases; J trimming: 7 bases; junction bases outside the gene matches: 8. This CDR3 spans 16 amino acids. CDR3 loop: CASSLTFGQGINEQFF. Written as DNA, the CDR3 is TGTGCCAGCAGCTTAACTTTCGGACAGGGAATTAATGAGCAGTTCTTC. The entire variable domain, with the rest obtained from reference TRBV7-3 and TRBJ2-1, is as follows: GAGVSQTPSNKVTEKGKYVELRCDPISGHTALYWYRQSLGQGPEFLIYFQGTGAADDSGLPNDRFFAVRPEGSVSTLKIQRTERGDSAVYLCASSLTFGQGINEQFFGPGTRLTVL.

The chain combines TRBV27 with TRBJ1-4, with 9 positions matching TRBD1. CDR3 length: 18 amino acids. V lost 5 bases, J lost 7 bases, and 17 bases stayed unmatched. Germline V lookup: CDR1 MNHEY, CDR2 SMNVEV (reference sequence). The CDR3 loop reads CASSKLGQGGGNREKLFF. The CDR3 DNA reads TGTGCCAGCAGTAAACTGGGACAGGGCGGTGGAAATCGTGAAAAACTGTTTTTT.

The V gene is TRBV2, the J gene TRBJ1-1; TRBD1 agrees at 7 bases. Germline V CDR1 and CDR2: SNHLY, FYNNEI. V lost 6 bases to trimming and J lost 4 bases; unmatched junction nucleotides: 11. The CDR3 spans 15 residues. In DNA form, the CDR3 reads TGTGCCAGCAGCGCTAACCGGGGACAGTTCACTGAAGCTTTCTTT. Amino acids: CASSANRGQFTEAFF.

The chain has TRBV29-1 and TRBJ2-3; no reliable D call. The CDR3 extends over 14 amino acids. Trimming took off 5 bases at V and 2 bases at J, with 14 bases between the two ends. CDR1 and CDR2 (germline): SQVTM, ANQGSEA. In DNA form, the CDR3 reads TGCAGCGTTAAGAACTATCCTGTCACAGATACGCAGTATTTT. This translates into CSVKNYPVTDTQYF.